This T cell receptor beta chain emerged from a study of vaccination effects on CD4 cells after COVID-19. About the research overall: Two doses of either BNT162b2 or mRNA-1273 were given to each participant. Findings of the study overall: Substantial clonal contraction characterized both infection- and vaccine-induced clones late after vaccination. The study enrolled few convalescent patients and sampled no early post-infection timepoints.

The table came from immunoSEQ multiplex PCR; TCRdb's copy has only in-frame clones and leaves some out. Altogether 60,000 to 65,000 clones are present, roughly 75% being singletons, with the ten largest covering 3.7%. ViraFEST assay sequencing came after antigen-specific CD4+ T cells were expanded with viral peptide pools. Scientists isolated CD4+ T cells after a roughly ten-day culture period ended. In the vaccine recipients, nucleocapsid antibodies were negative and there was no prior SARS-CoV-2 infection. The authors replaced half the medium with IL-2 medium on days 3 and 7. This CDR3 has 13 residues. Germline loops: CDR1 SGHAT, CDR2 FQDESV (reference sequence). The ends were cut back, 6 bases at V and 6 bases at J, with 14 bases in the middle. This clone was detected only a few times. Antigen unknown.

This TCR derives from a human donor who received a COVID-19 vaccine. Here the sequenced sample was CD4+ T cells from PBMCs cultured with HCoV-OC43 spike peptides, taken before COVID-19 vaccination. Described subset: HCoV-OC43 spike overlapping peptide pool stimulation. This chain connects TRBV11-1 to TRBJ1-1, with a possible D match to TRBD1 (5 bases). In DNA, the CDR3 is TGTGCCAGCAGTTTGGATCGGGGGTCTGAAGCTTTCTTT. Its translation: CASSLDRGSEAFF.